Each of the 26 T cell receptor beta chains below was sequenced from the same sample in a study of T-cell reconstitution after alpha-beta-depleted transplantation in children (dated by TCRdb to between 2015 and 2016). The method was PCR. Sequencing used an Illumina HiSeq 2500. To normalize quantification of the TCRbeta repertoire, the TCR libraries were built with molecular barcoding that relied on unique molecular identifiers. In-frame beta chains were kept once TCRdb had trimmed the public reads at Q25 with fastp and called clones with MiXCR. Each record represents a unique CDR3 protein, reported with the most common genes and DNA among its rows. This sample holds approximately 130,000 distinct CDR3 sequences; about 9.9% were observed only once. The ten largest clonotypes hold less than 25% of the sample. What this sample's treatment or condition label stands for: allogeneic hematopoietic cell transplantation with graft depleted of TCRalphabeta T cells and CD19 B cells.

Material: PBMCs, mostly from graft donor cells, obtained 180 days after TCRalphabeta/CD19-depleted stem cell transplant. The receptors were gathered from a girl under three years old who had a stem cell transplant for combined immunodeficiency, so the T cells may come from the graft donor.

There are a few counts of this clonotype. V and J are TRBV25-1 and TRBJ1-4; D gene uncertain. V lost 2 bases and J 7 bases, leaving 23 bases between the germline ends. This CDR3 has 18 residues. The V gene's germline CDR1 is MGHDK and CDR2 SYGVNS. Written as DNA, the CDR3 is TGTGCCAGCAGTGAAAGGGCCGTCAATTGGTTGGTTCCTGAAAAACTGTTTTTT. It codes for CASSERAVNWLVPEKLFF.

This sequence joins TRBV27 and TRBJ2-3; 10 bases agree with TRBD2. Germline loops: CDR1 MNHEY, CDR2 SMNVEV (reference sequence). This CDR3 contains 16 residues. J lost 1 base, V lost 0 bases, and 1 base had no gene match. The CDR3 protein is CASSLSAGGRTDTQYF. DNA for the CDR3: TGTGCCAGCAGTTTATCAGCGGGAGGGCGCACAGATACGCAGTATTTT.

This clonotype was counted at least ten times. The chain uses TRBV5-1 and TRBJ2-2; D is possibly TRBD1 (6 bases). The V end lost 6 bases, the J end lost 1 base, and 10 bases lay between the germline ends. The germline gives CDR1 SGHRS, CDR2 YFSETQ. This CDR3 has 14 amino acids. CDR3 residues: CASTKGGNTGELFF. CDR3 nucleotide sequence: TGCGCCAGCACAAAAGGGGGGAACACCGGGGAGCTGTTTTTT.

The chain is built from TRBV5-1 and TRBJ2-5; 7 nucleotides line up with TRBD2. This CDR3 is 14 amino acids long. CDR1 SGHRS and CDR2 YFSETQ come from the germline V gene. V lost 5 bases and J lost 2; bases outside the gene matches: 6. The CDR3 DNA follows: TGCGCCAGCAGGTGGGACTACTATCAAGAGACCCAGTACTTC. The encoded protein is CASRWDYYQETQYF. The whole variable domain, remainder taken from reference TRBV5-1 and TRBJ2-5, is KAGVTQTPRYLIKTRGQQVTLSCSPISGHRSVSWYQQTPGQGLQFLFEYFSETQRNKGNFPGRFSGRQFSNSRSEMNVSTLELGDSALYLCASRWDYYQETQYFGPGTRLLVL.

This clonotype showed up just a few times. V and J are TRBV9 and TRBJ2-7; 10 nucleotides agree with TRBD1. The CDR3 has 13 amino acids. The V segment lost 3 bases and the J segment 5 bases; nucleotides outside the gene matches: 2. The V gene's germline CDR1 is SGDLS and CDR2 YYNGEE. CDR3 protein: CASSGGQGNEQYF. The CDR3 DNA follows: TGTGCCAGCAGCGGGGGACAGGGGAACGAGCAGTACTTC.

CDR3 nucleotide sequence: TGTGCCAGCAGCCGGACTAGCGGGAGAAATGAGCAGTTCTTC. Translating gives CASSRTSGRNEQFF. The gene calls are TRBV12-3 or TRBV12-4 and TRBJ2-1; 13 bases agree with TRBD2. After removal of 6 bases from V and 7 bases from J, the junction contained 3 bases not matched to a gene. This CDR3 has 14 residues.

Remarks on this clonotype: One end of the junction is discordant with germline, which a read error may explain. The chain's CDR3 is CASSILKKGAAGANGLTF. The DNA of the CDR3 is TGTGCCAGCAGCATATTAAAGAAGGGGGCGGCTGGGGCCAACGGCCTGACTTTC. The rearrangement joins TRBV7-2 to TRBJ2-6; 7 bases are a match to TRBD1. This CDR3 contains 18 residues. Germline V gives CDR1 SGHTA, CDR2 FQGNSA.

In this sample, this clonotype turned up a few times. The chain couples TRBV29-1 to TRBJ2-3, with TRBD1 matching over 9 bases. This CDR3 is 13 amino acids long. V was pared by 2 bases and J by 6 bases, with 3 bases of the junction left unmatched. CDR1 is SQVTM, CDR2 ANQGSEA, per germline. This chain's CDR3 is CSVEYDRGDTQYF. The DNA for the CDR3 is TGCAGCGTTGAATATGACAGGGGGGATACGCAGTATTTT.

The CDR3 sequence: CAWSLNTIYF. As DNA, the CDR3 is TGTGCCTGGAGCTTAAACACCATATATTTT. The chain recombines TRBV30 with TRBJ1-3; D is undetermined. This CDR3 has 10 residues. Trimming took off 3 bases at V and 6 bases at J, with 3 bases between the two ends. Germline CDR1 and CDR2: GTSNPN and SVGIG (reference sequence).

This CDR3 is CASSLVGLSYNEQFF. The CDR3 region has the DNA TGTGCCAGCAGCTTAGTAGGGCTTTCCTACAATGAGCAGTTCTTC. The chain recombines TRBV7-8 with TRBJ2-1; no reliable D call. V gave up 1 base and J gave up 1 base, with 8 bases separating them. CDR1 is SGHVS and CDR2 is FQNEAQ in the germline V gene. The length of the CDR3 is 15 residues.

V usage is TRBV27 and J usage is TRBJ2-5; 8 nucleotides line up with TRBD1. Germline V CDR1 and CDR2: MNHEY, SMNVEV (reference sequence). Trimming cost V 4 bases and J 4 bases; bases outside gene matches: 17. The CDR3 loop spans 18 amino acids. Here the CDR3 reads CASSSALTTTGGRETQYF. The CDR3 DNA reads TGTGCCAGCAGTTCGGCCCTTACTACAACAGGGGGTCGAGAGACCCAGTACTTC.

This clonotype appeared many times. V is TRBV5-1 and J is TRBJ1-2, with D possibly being TRBD1 (6 bases). CDR1 is SGHRS, CDR2 YFSETQ, per germline. V was pared by 0 bases and J by 4 bases, with 10 bases between. The CDR3 is 14 amino acids. The CDR3 region is CASSLADRTYGYTF. CDR3 DNA sequence: TGCGCCAGCAGCTTGGCCGACAGGACCTATGGCTACACCTTC. The variable domain in full, with the rest retrieved from reference TRBV5-1 and TRBJ1-2, is KAGVTQTPRYLIKTRGQQVTLSCSPISGHRSVSWYQQTPGQGLQFLFEYFSETQRNKGNFPGRFSGRQFSNSRSEMNVSTLELGDSALYLCASSLADRTYGYTFGSGTRLTVV.

This clonotype has just a few counts. The chain recombines TRBV7-6 with TRBJ2-3; 7 bases fit TRBD1. V shed 4 bases, J shed 1 base, and the junction held 8 bases outside the gene matches. This CDR3 comprises 16 residues. CDR1 is SGHVS and CDR2 is FNYEAQ in the germline V gene. This chain's CDR3 is CASSSRTGAGTDTQYF. The CDR3 DNA follows: TGTGCCAGCAGCTCTAGGACAGGAGCGGGCACAGATACGCAGTATTTT.

This clonotype was picked up a small number of times. The rearrangement uses TRBV12-3 or TRBV12-4 and TRBJ2-1; D is possibly TRBD2 (5 bases). The CDR3 sequence is 14 residues long. Trimming took off 3 bases at V and 7 bases at J, with 13 bases between the two ends. In nucleotides, the CDR3 is TGTGCCAGCAGTTTCAATAGAGCGGCAAATGAGCAGTTCTTC. Protein: CASSFNRAANEQFF.

This clonotype was observed a handful of times. V usage is TRBV20-1 and J usage is TRBJ1-5; no clear D. The CDR3 runs 13 residues. CDR1 and CDR2 (germline): DFQATT, SNEGSKA (reference sequence). CDR3 in DNA: TGCAGCTCGGGGAGGGTTGGGGATCAGCCCCAGCATTTT. This translates into CSSGRVGDQPQHF.

This clonotype was counted a few times. The chain couples TRBV5-1 to TRBJ2-5, with a tentative D call TRBD2 (6 bases). Trimming took 3 bases from V and 4 from J, leaving 13 bases between them. The germline V gene has CDR1 SGHRS and CDR2 YFSETQ. This CDR3 has 14 residues. CDR3 amino acids: CASSWGLRGETQYF. CDR3 coding DNA: TGCGCCAGCAGCTGGGGACTTAGGGGAGAGACCCAGTACTTC.

This CDR3 reads CASEGLNTGELFF. CDR3 nucleotides: TGTGCCAGTGAGGGGCTGAACACCGGGGAGCTGTTTTTT. The chain combines TRBV7-2 with TRBJ2-2, with D perhaps matching TRBD1 or TRBD2 (5 bases each). Deletions cut 9 bases from V and 1 base from J, with 9 bases between. CDR1 SGHTA and CDR2 FQGNSA come from the germline V gene. This CDR3 region has 13 residues.

This clonotype showed up just a few times. The chain uses TRBV7-2 and TRBJ2-6; TRBD1 matches at 11 bases. The CDR3 length is 17 residues. Unmatched junction bases numbered 2, after V lost 4 bases and J lost 0 bases. CDR1 is SGHTA and CDR2 is FQGNSA in the germline V gene. Here the CDR3 reads CASSSGQGVSGANVLTF. CDR3 nucleotides: TGTGCCAGCAGCTCGGGACAGGGGGTCTCTGGGGCCAACGTCCTGACTTTC.

This sequence joins TRBV10-3 and TRBJ2-1, with 12 nucleotides matching TRBD2. Germline V gives CDR1 ENHRY, CDR2 SYGVKD. This CDR3 is 15 amino acids long. The V segment lost 8 bases and the J segment 7 bases; nucleotides outside the gene matches: 9. This CDR3 is CAIGLGLAGSNEQFF. CDR3 DNA sequence: TGTGCCATCGGCCTCGGACTAGCGGGGTCGAATGAGCAGTTCTTC.

In its sample, this clonotype was seen a few times. The chain recombines TRBV4-3 with TRBJ2-1; no firm D call. Deletions cut 3 bases from V and 9 bases from J, with 15 bases between. Per germline, CDR1 LGHNA and CDR2 YSLEER. This CDR3 spans 14 amino acids. The CDR3 DNA is TGCGCCAGCAGCCAGGGCCACCCGGTCAGTGAGCAGTTCTTC. Translating it yields CASSQGHPVSEQFF.

Ten or more counts support this clonotype. V is TRBV7-8 and J is TRBJ2-7; TRBD1 or TRBD2 may be the D gene (5 bases each). V gave up 0 bases and J gave up 7 bases, with 10 bases separating them. Germline assignment: CDR1 SGHVS and CDR2 FQNEAQ. CDR3 length: 13 amino acids. CDR3 nucleotide sequence: TGTGCCAGCAGCTTAGCCGGTGGGGGAGAGCAGTACTTC. Encoded protein: CASSLAGGGEQYF.

The sample holds many counts of this clonotype. V usage is TRBV7-8 and J usage is TRBJ2-3; 9 bases are shared with TRBD2. Germline CDR1 is SGHVS and CDR2 is FQNEAQ. Trimming took 6 bases from V and 4 from J; bases not matched to a gene: 5. This CDR3 contains 14 residues. The CDR3 region is CASRGRLAADTQYF. The DNA of the CDR3 is TGTGCCAGCAGAGGGCGACTAGCGGCAGATACGCAGTATTTT.

This clonotype occurred a few times. The chain couples TRBV7-3 to TRBJ2-1; 7 positions agree with TRBD2. The CDR3 extends over 15 amino acids. The germline CDR1 and CDR2 sequences are SGHTA and FQGTGA. J lost 4 bases, V lost 1 base, and 4 bases had no gene match. The CDR3 protein is CASSLSLAEYNEQFF. CDR3 sequence (DNA): TGTGCCAGCAGCTTAAGCCTAGCGGAATACAATGAGCAGTTCTTC.

The V call is TRBV30, the J call TRBJ2-3; D remains ambiguous. The CDR3 is made up of 13 amino acids. Trimming removed 0 bases at V and 5 bases at J, with 9 bases between. Germline CDR1 and CDR2: GTSNPN and SVGIG (reference sequence). In DNA form, the CDR3 reads TGTGCCTGGAGTGTACGTGACTTAGATACGCAGTATTTT. Translation: CAWSVRDLDTQYF.

This clonotype showed up many times. This chain links TRBV5-1 with TRBJ1-5; maybe TRBD1 (6 bases). The CDR3 contains 13 residues. CDR1 is SGHRS, CDR2 YFSETQ, per germline. With 4 bases removed from V and 6 bases from J, the gap between germline ends came to 11 bases. The CDR3 bases are TGCGCCAGCAGCGTGTACAGGGTTCAGCCCCAGCATTTT. Translation gives CASSVYRVQPQHF.

The chain has TRBV20-1 and TRBJ1-3; TRBD1 agrees at 8 bases. The CDR3 contains 13 residues. Germline trimming cut 2 bases from V and 4 bases from J; bases unmatched to any gene: 1. The germline CDR1 and CDR2 sequences are DFQATT and SNEGSKA (reference sequence). CDR3 bases: TGCAGTGCTAGAAGGGACAGGGGAAACACCATATATTTT. Translating it yields CSARRDRGNTIYF.